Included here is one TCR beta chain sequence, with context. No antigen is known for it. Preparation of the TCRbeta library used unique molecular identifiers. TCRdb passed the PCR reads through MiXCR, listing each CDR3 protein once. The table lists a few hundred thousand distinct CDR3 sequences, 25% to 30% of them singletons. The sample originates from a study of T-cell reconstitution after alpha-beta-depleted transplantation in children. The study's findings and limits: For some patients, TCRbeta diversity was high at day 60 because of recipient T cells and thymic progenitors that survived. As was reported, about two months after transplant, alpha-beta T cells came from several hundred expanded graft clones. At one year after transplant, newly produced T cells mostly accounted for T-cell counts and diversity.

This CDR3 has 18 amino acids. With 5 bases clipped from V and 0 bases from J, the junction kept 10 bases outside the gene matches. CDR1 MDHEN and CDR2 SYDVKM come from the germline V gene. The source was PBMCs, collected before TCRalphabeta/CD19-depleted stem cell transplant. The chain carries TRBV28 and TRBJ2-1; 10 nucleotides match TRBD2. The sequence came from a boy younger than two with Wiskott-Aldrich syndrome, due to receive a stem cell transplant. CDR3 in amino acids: CASSPTRSGRSSYNEQFF. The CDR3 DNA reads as TGTGCCAGCAGTCCCACCCGTAGCGGGAGGAGCTCCTACAATGAGCAGTTCTTC.